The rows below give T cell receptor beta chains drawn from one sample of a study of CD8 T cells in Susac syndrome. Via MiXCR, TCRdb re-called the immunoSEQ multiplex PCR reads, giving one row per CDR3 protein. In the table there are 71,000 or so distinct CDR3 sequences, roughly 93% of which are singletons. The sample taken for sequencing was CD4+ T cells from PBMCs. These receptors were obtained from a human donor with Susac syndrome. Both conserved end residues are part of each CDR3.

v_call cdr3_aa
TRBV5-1 CASSLAGGSGGYNEQFF
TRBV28 CASSLRGEKLFF
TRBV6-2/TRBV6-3 CASRPTGIQPQHF
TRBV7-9 CASSFSGNQPQHF
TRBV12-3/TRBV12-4 CASTSRGDNYGYTF
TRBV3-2 CASSKTDF
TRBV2 CASGTGGSETQYF
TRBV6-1 CASSGRDRNSPLHF
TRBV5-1 CASTGDSYNEQFF
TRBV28 CASRPNDGYSGNTIYF
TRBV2 CASSEMAGGYEQFF
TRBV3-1 CASSQGPTGYSPLHF
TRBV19 CASSLFSSGANYEQYF
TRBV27 CASTERGQAAKNIQYF
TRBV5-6 CASSFVPGIDNEQFF
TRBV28 CASSPTSKSGANVLTF
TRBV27 CASSSLSGGVNEQFF
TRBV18 CASSLLDGGDTQYF
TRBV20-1 CSAPRDNQETQYF
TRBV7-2 CASCRDRISYNSPLHF
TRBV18 CASSPDVAVNTEAFF